The source of this TCR beta chain is a study of blood T cell repertoires in COVID-19. The authors' processing: From reference gene primer amplification, estimates of nucleated cell counts were derived. Using immunoSEQ multiplex PCR, the repertoire was profiled, and TCRdb retains in-frame clones only, with some absent. D and trimming come from the DNA, and the V and J calls and clone size come from that table. The table lists roughly 260,000 clones, about 90% of them singletons. The CDR3 covers 16 residues. Germline CDR1 MDHEN, CDR2 SYDVKM. Trimming cost V 4 bases and J 10 bases; bases outside gene matches: 12.

This clonotype originated in a woman in her forties or fifties with acute or convalescent COVID-19. Sequencing used peripheral blood. V gene TRBV28 combines with J gene TRBJ1-6; 8 nucleotides line up with TRBD1. CDR3 protein: CASSSRRTGRKSPLHF. The CDR3, as DNA: TGTGCCAGCAGTTCCCGAAGGACAGGGAGGAAATCACCCCTCCACTTT.